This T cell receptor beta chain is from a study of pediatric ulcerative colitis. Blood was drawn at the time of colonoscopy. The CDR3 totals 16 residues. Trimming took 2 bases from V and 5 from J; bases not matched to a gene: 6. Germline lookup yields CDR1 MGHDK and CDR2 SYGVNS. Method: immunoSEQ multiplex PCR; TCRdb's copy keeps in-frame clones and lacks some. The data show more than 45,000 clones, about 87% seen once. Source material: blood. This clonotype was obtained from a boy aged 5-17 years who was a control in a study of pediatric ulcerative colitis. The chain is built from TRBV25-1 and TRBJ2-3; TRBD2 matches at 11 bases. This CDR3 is CASSETSGSGIDTQYF. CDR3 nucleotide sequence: TGTGCCAGCAGTGAAACTAGCGGGAGTGGTATAGATACGCAGTATTTT.